This T cell receptor (beta chain) stems from a study of identical twins. A universal primer binding site was introduced by template switching. The final cDNA contained unique molecular identifiers. TCRdb used MiXCR to reprocess the 5' RACE reads, holding one entry per CDR3 protein. Here the sample spans about 250,000 distinct CDR3 sequences, about 8.3% being singletons. This CDR3 is 14 amino acids long. With V trimmed by 8 bases and J by 2 bases, 8 bases remained unmatched. Germline CDR1 and CDR2: MNHEY and SVGEGT. Everyone who donated was a healthy Caucasian. These data also formed part of another study, on yellow fever vaccine responses in identical twins.

Sequencing was done on a sample of CD8+ T cells sorted from blood. This chain joins TRBV6-2 or TRBV6-3 and TRBJ2-7; TRBD2 matches 8 bases. The receptor was derived from a young woman in good health. The CDR3 nucleotides are TGTGCCAGCCAGAGCGGGAGTCGGCCCTACGAGCAGTACTTC. This sequence encodes CASQSGSRPYEQYF.